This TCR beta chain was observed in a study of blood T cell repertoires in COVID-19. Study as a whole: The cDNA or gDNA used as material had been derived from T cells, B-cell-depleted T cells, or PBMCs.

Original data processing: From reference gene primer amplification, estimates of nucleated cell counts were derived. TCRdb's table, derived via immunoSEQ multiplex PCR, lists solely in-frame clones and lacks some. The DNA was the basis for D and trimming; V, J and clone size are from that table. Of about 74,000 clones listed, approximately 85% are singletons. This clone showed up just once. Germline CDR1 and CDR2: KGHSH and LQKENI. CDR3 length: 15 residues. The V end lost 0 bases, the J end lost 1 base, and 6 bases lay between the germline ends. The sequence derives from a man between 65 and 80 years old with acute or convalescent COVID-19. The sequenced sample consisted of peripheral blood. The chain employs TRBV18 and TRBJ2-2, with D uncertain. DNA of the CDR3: TGTGCCAGCTCACCACCCGCGGTGAACACCGGGGAGCTGTTTTTT. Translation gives CASSPPAVNTGELFF.